This TCR beta chain is drawn from a study of T cell responses to AZD1222 COVID-19 vaccine. Concerning this clone: Its specificity is not known.

General observations from the study: Baseline serostatus was positive in only a handful of AZD1222 recipients. Donors were largely white British and mainly female; clonal diversity was possibly underestimated. Vaccine-related CD4 TCRs covered spike, predominating at 160-218 and 743-854. Two AZD1222 administrations were followed by greater Spike-specific TCR breadth and depth.

Libraries were prepared by immunoSEQ multiplex PCR; TCRdb keeps only in-frame clonotypes and omits some of them. The table has over 200,000 clones, around 94% seen once. This receptor was taken from an adult who received the MenACWY meningococcal vaccine as a control. The sequencing used peripheral blood, collected 28 days after the second dose of the MenACWY control vaccine.

CDR3 amino acids: CASRPPRLGSPLHF. The CDR3 region has the DNA TGTGCCAGCAGACCCCCGCGCCTCGGATCACCCCTCCACTTT. V usage is TRBV6-5 and J usage is TRBJ1-6; D gene unclear. Germline CDR1 is MNHEY and CDR2 is SVGAGI. This CDR3 has 14 amino acids. The V end lost 6 bases, the J end lost 10 bases, and 16 bases lay between the germline ends.